A selection of T cell receptor beta chains follows, all from one sample in a study of beta chain features in type 1 diabetes. Only in-frame clones appear in the TCRdb table, and some are missing; sequencing was by immunoSEQ multiplex PCR. The sample has approximately 360,000 clones, approximately 12% seen once. Sequenced sample: naive CD4+ T cells from blood. The origin of the receptors is a woman under 30 with type 1 diabetes. CDR3s include the opening cysteine and the closing phenylalanine or tryptophan. A D gene is named only where the DNA matches it firmly. Rows give clone size only sometimes, using once, few, many, or a class for an expanded clone.

j_call: TRBJ2-6
clone_size: -
v_call: TRBV25-1
d_call: TRBD1
cdr3_aa: CASSADRAWANVLTF
cdr3_nt: TGTGCCAGCAGTGCAGACAGGGCATGGGCCAACGTCCTGACTTTC

j_call: TRBJ1-2
clone_size: -
v_call: TRBV6-5
d_call: -
cdr3_aa: CASSPDSYNYGYTF
cdr3_nt: TGTGCCAGCAGTCCAGACAGTTATAACTATGGCTACACCTTC

j_call: TRBJ2-3
clone_size: -
v_call: TRBV5-1
d_call: -
cdr3_aa: CASSYRQPYSTDTQYF
cdr3_nt: TGCGCCAGCAGCTACCGACAGCCCTACAGCACAGATACGCAGTATTTT

j_call: TRBJ2-3
clone_size: few
v_call: TRBV7-9
d_call: -
cdr3_aa: CASRGLGQDGTDTQYF
cdr3_nt: TGTGCCAGCAGGGGACTTGGACAGGACGGCACAGATACGCAGTATTTT

j_call: TRBJ2-5
clone_size: few
v_call: TRBV7-2
d_call: -
cdr3_aa: CASSLVASRETQYF
cdr3_nt: TGTGCCAGCAGCTTAGTGGCTAGCCGGGAGACCCAGTACTTC

j_call: TRBJ2-3
clone_size: few
v_call: TRBV5-4
d_call: TRBD2
cdr3_aa: CASSPTSGGSTDTQYF
cdr3_nt: TGTGCCAGCAGCCCGACTAGCGGGGGGTCCACAGATACGCAGTATTTT

j_call: TRBJ2-1
clone_size: few
v_call: TRBV14
d_call: TRBD2
cdr3_aa: CASSQTSGSTSTQFF
cdr3_nt: TGTGCCAGCAGCCAGACTAGCGGGAGTACATCGACCCAGTTCTTC

j_call: TRBJ2-5
clone_size: few
v_call: TRBV10-3
d_call: TRBD2
cdr3_aa: CAISELAGGPRETQYF
cdr3_nt: TGTGCCATCAGTGAACTGGCGGGGGGGCCGAGGGAGACCCAGTACTTC

j_call: TRBJ2-4
clone_size: few
v_call: TRBV4-2
d_call: TRBD2
cdr3_aa: CASSQSGRKENIQYF
cdr3_nt: TGTGCCAGCAGCCAGAGCGGGAGGAAGGAAAACATTCAGTACTTC

j_call: TRBJ2-7
clone_size: few
v_call: TRBV19
d_call: TRBD2
cdr3_aa: CASRQAGVDEQYF
cdr3_nt: TGTGCCAGTCGGCAAGCGGGAGTGGACGAGCAGTACTTC

j_call: TRBJ2-7
clone_size: few
v_call: TRBV10-3
d_call: TRBD2
cdr3_aa: CAISEKSGGQFYEQYF
cdr3_nt: TGTGCCATCAGTGAGAAGTCGGGGGGTCAATTCTACGAGCAGTACTTC

j_call: TRBJ1-1
clone_size: -
v_call: TRBV9
d_call: TRBD1
cdr3_aa: CASRALGGLGNTEAFF
cdr3_nt: TGTGCCAGCAGAGCCCTAGGGGGCCTAGGGAACACTGAAGCTTTCTTT

j_call: TRBJ2-1
clone_size: -
v_call: TRBV5-4
d_call: -
cdr3_aa: CASSTRTGVSYNEQFF
cdr3_nt: TGTGCCAGCAGCACCCGAACGGGGGTCTCCTACAATGAGCAGTTCTTC

j_call: TRBJ2-5
clone_size: few
v_call: TRBV9
d_call: TRBD1
cdr3_aa: CASSAGPGGETQYF
cdr3_nt: TGTGCCAGCAGCGCAGGGCCAGGGGGAGAGACCCAGTACTTC

j_call: TRBJ2-5
clone_size: few
v_call: TRBV30
d_call: -
cdr3_aa: CAWSWAAQETQYF
cdr3_nt: TGTGCCTGGAGTTGGGCAGCCCAAGAGACCCAGTACTTC

j_call: TRBJ2-7
clone_size: few
v_call: TRBV18
d_call: TRBD2
cdr3_aa: CASSTLAGESGYEQYF
cdr3_nt: TGTGCCAGCTCAACCCTAGCGGGGGAGAGTGGGTACGAGCAGTACTTC

j_call: TRBJ1-2
clone_size: -
v_call: TRBV25-1
d_call: TRBD1
cdr3_aa: CASTDRVSGYTF
cdr3_nt: TGTGCCAGCACCGACAGGGTCTCTGGCTACACCTTC

j_call: TRBJ1-1
clone_size: -
v_call: TRBV2
d_call: -
cdr3_aa: CASRRLNTEAFF
cdr3_nt: TGTGCCAGCAGGAGGTTGAACACTGAAGCTTTCTTT

j_call: TRBJ2-1
clone_size: few
v_call: TRBV11-2
d_call: -
cdr3_aa: CASSLSAGNEQFF
cdr3_nt: TGTGCCAGCAGCCTATCCGCCGGCAATGAGCAGTTCTTC

j_call: TRBJ2-5
clone_size: -
v_call: TRBV5-1
d_call: -
cdr3_aa: CASSLLRGETQYF
cdr3_nt: TGCGCCAGCAGCTTGTTACGGGGGGAGACCCAGTACTTC

j_call: TRBJ2-3
clone_size: -
v_call: TRBV5-4
d_call: TRBD2
cdr3_aa: CASSPRTSGGSGGTQYF
cdr3_nt: TGTGCCAGCAGCCCCAGAACTAGCGGGGGGTCAGGCGGTACGCAGTATTTT

j_call: TRBJ2-7
clone_size: few
v_call: TRBV29-1
d_call: TRBD2
cdr3_aa: CTAYSGAPSYEQYF
cdr3_nt: TGCACCGCCTATAGCGGGGCTCCCTCCTACGAGCAGTACTTC

j_call: TRBJ1-2
clone_size: -
v_call: TRBV25-1
d_call: -
cdr3_aa: CASSRAGINYGYTF
cdr3_nt: TGTGCCAGCAGTCGGGCAGGGATAAACTATGGCTACACCTTC

j_call: TRBJ2-5
clone_size: -
v_call: TRBV6-5
d_call: -
cdr3_aa: CATKREVRETQYF
cdr3_nt: TGTGCCACCAAAAGGGAGGTCCGAGAGACCCAGTACTTC

j_call: TRBJ1-2
clone_size: few
v_call: TRBV6-5
d_call: TRBD1
cdr3_aa: CASSLTGAGGYTF
cdr3_nt: TGTGCCAGCAGTCTGACAGGGGCGGGGGGCTACACCTTC

j_call: TRBJ2-1
clone_size: -
v_call: TRBV5-4
d_call: TRBD1
cdr3_aa: CASSLGQGIYNEQFF
cdr3_nt: TGTGCCAGCAGCTTAGGACAGGGTATCTACAATGAGCAGTTCTTC

j_call: TRBJ2-4
clone_size: -
v_call: TRBV7-9
d_call: TRBD1
cdr3_aa: CASSLGDTGGNIQYF
cdr3_nt: TGTGCCAGCAGCTTGGGTGACACAGGGGGAAACATTCAGTACTTC

j_call: TRBJ2-1
clone_size: -
v_call: TRBV4-1
d_call: -
cdr3_aa: CASSQALSSATSGSYNEQFF
cdr3_nt: TGCGCCAGCAGCCAAGCTCTCTCTAGCGCGACTTCGGGGTCCTACAATGAGCAGTTCTTC

j_call: TRBJ2-7
clone_size: -
v_call: TRBV11-2
d_call: -
cdr3_aa: CASSPRPAAEQYF
cdr3_nt: TGTGCCAGCAGCCCGCGGCCGGCAGCCGAGCAGTACTTC

j_call: TRBJ2-5
clone_size: -
v_call: TRBV25-1
d_call: -
cdr3_aa: CASSEMGAPQETQYF
cdr3_nt: TGTGCCAGCAGTGAAATGGGGGCCCCCCAAGAGACCCAGTACTTC

j_call: TRBJ2-1
clone_size: -
v_call: TRBV5-1
d_call: -
cdr3_aa: CASSLRSGSVVNEQFF
cdr3_nt: TGCGCCAGCAGCTTGCGATCCGGGAGCGTTGTCAATGAGCAGTTCTTC

j_call: TRBJ1-2
clone_size: few
v_call: TRBV6-1
d_call: -
cdr3_aa: CASSVYVPGYGYTF
cdr3_nt: TGTGCCAGCAGTGTTTACGTGCCGGGCTATGGCTACACCTTC

j_call: TRBJ1-2
clone_size: few
v_call: TRBV30
d_call: TRBD1
cdr3_aa: CASKQGVNLPFYGYTF
cdr3_nt: TGTGCCAGTAAACAGGGGGTGAACCTACCGTTCTATGGCTACACCTTC

j_call: TRBJ2-4
clone_size: -
v_call: TRBV7-2
d_call: -
cdr3_aa: CASSNGESGIQYF
cdr3_nt: TGTGCCAGCAGCAATGGGGAGTCGGGCATTCAGTACTTC

j_call: TRBJ1-5
clone_size: -
v_call: TRBV7-2
d_call: TRBD1
cdr3_aa: CASSRTGETNQPQHF
cdr3_nt: TGTGCCAGCAGCCGAACAGGGGAGACCAATCAGCCCCAGCATTTT

j_call: TRBJ1-2
clone_size: few
v_call: TRBV2
d_call: -
cdr3_aa: CASSELDSSYGGYTF
cdr3_nt: TGTGCCAGCAGTGAACTGGACAGTAGCTATGGTGGCTACACCTTC

j_call: TRBJ1-5
clone_size: -
v_call: TRBV4-1
d_call: -
cdr3_aa: CASSHSRAKGSNQPQHF
cdr3_nt: TGCGCCAGCAGCCATTCTAGAGCCAAGGGGAGCAATCAGCCCCAGCATTTT

j_call: TRBJ1-1
clone_size: -
v_call: TRBV6-5
d_call: -
cdr3_aa: CASGREPATEAFF
cdr3_nt: TGTGCCAGCGGGAGAGAACCAGCCACTGAAGCTTTCTTT

j_call: TRBJ2-7
clone_size: -
v_call: TRBV19
d_call: -
cdr3_aa: CASSIADKTYEQYF
cdr3_nt: TGTGCCAGTAGTATAGCGGACAAGACCTACGAGCAGTACTTC

j_call: TRBJ2-5
clone_size: few
v_call: TRBV5-4
d_call: -
cdr3_aa: CASSLEWDFEETQYF
cdr3_nt: TGTGCCAGCAGCCTGGAATGGGACTTTGAAGAGACCCAGTACTTC

j_call: TRBJ2-1
clone_size: few
v_call: TRBV7-9
d_call: -
cdr3_aa: CASSPSREQFF
cdr3_nt: TGTGCCAGCAGCCCCTCCAGGGAGCAGTTCTTC

j_call: TRBJ1-5
clone_size: -
v_call: TRBV28
d_call: -
cdr3_aa: CASSQTGYSNQPQHF
cdr3_nt: TGTGCCAGCAGTCAGACAGGCTATAGCAATCAGCCCCAGCATTTT

j_call: TRBJ2-5
clone_size: few
v_call: TRBV18
d_call: -
cdr3_aa: CASSPRVGQNQETQYF
cdr3_nt: TGTGCCAGCTCACCAAGGGTTGGACAGAACCAAGAGACCCAGTACTTC

j_call: TRBJ2-1
clone_size: -
v_call: TRBV5-1
d_call: -
cdr3_aa: CASSLVGLTHNEQFF
cdr3_nt: TGCGCCAGCAGCTTGGTTGGGCTGACCCACAATGAGCAGTTCTTC

j_call: TRBJ1-2
clone_size: few
v_call: TRBV6-5
d_call: -
cdr3_aa: CASSYKGLAGGYTF
cdr3_nt: TGTGCCAGCAGTTATAAGGGACTAGCTGGTGGCTACACCTTC

j_call: TRBJ2-7
clone_size: few
v_call: TRBV5-1
d_call: TRBD1
cdr3_aa: CASSLQGAEQYF
cdr3_nt: TGCGCCAGCAGCTTACAGGGGGCCGAGCAGTACTTC

j_call: TRBJ2-3
clone_size: few
v_call: TRBV5-4
d_call: TRBD2
cdr3_aa: CASSLVTSGSGTQYF
cdr3_nt: TGTGCCAGCAGCTTGGTGACTAGCGGGAGCGGTACGCAGTATTTT

j_call: TRBJ1-4
clone_size: -
v_call: TRBV12-5
d_call: -
cdr3_aa: CASGFGQINEKLFF
cdr3_nt: TGTGCTAGTGGTTTTGGGCAGATTAATGAAAAACTGTTTTTT

j_call: TRBJ2-3
clone_size: -
v_call: TRBV9
d_call: TRBD1
cdr3_aa: CASSSRTGPDTQYF
cdr3_nt: TGTGCCAGCAGCTCGCGGACAGGGCCAGATACGCAGTATTTT

j_call: TRBJ2-1
clone_size: -
v_call: TRBV6-6
d_call: TRBD2
cdr3_aa: CASTNSGGDNEQFF
cdr3_nt: TGTGCCAGCACGAACAGCGGGGGAGACAATGAGCAGTTCTTC

j_call: TRBJ2-7
clone_size: -
v_call: TRBV18
d_call: -
cdr3_aa: CASSPTQGSEQYF
cdr3_nt: TGTGCCAGCTCACCCACACAGGGATCCGAGCAGTACTTC

j_call: TRBJ2-7
clone_size: few
v_call: TRBV7-8
d_call: -
cdr3_aa: CASSLGPRSSYEQYF
cdr3_nt: TGTGCCAGCAGCTTAGGCCCACGGAGCTCCTACGAGCAGTACTTC

j_call: TRBJ1-2
clone_size: few
v_call: TRBV25-1
d_call: -
cdr3_aa: CASSESGGAYGYTF
cdr3_nt: TGTGCCAGCAGTGAATCCGGCGGAGCCTATGGCTACACCTTC

j_call: TRBJ2-2
clone_size: -
v_call: TRBV21-1
d_call: -
cdr3_aa: CASSKAAGVTGELFF
cdr3_nt: TGTGCCAGCAGCAAAGCGGCAGGGGTCACCGGGGAGCTGTTTTTT

j_call: TRBJ2-3
clone_size: few
v_call: TRBV10-2
d_call: -
cdr3_aa: CASSLGDTQYF
cdr3_nt: TGCGCCAGCAGTCTCGGAGATACGCAGTATTTT

j_call: TRBJ2-7
clone_size: -
v_call: TRBV9
d_call: -
cdr3_aa: CASGGLDPTYEQYF
cdr3_nt: TGTGCCTCAGGAGGACTCGACCCCACCTACGAGCAGTACTTC